These T cell receptor beta chains were read from a single sample in a study of OX40 agonist ivuxolimab in advanced cancers. Repertoires were generated with immunoSEQ multiplex PCR, while TCRdb's copy carries only in-frame clones and drops some. The data hold about 40,000 clones, with more than 75% observed a single time. The sequenced sample was CD4+ or CD8+ T cells sorted from blood, obtained in a trial of the OX40 agonist ivuxolimab. The receptors derive from an adult with an advanced solid tumor such as melanoma, head and neck, liver or kidney cancer. CDR3s include the opening cysteine and the closing phenylalanine or tryptophan. D genes are given only for firm matches. Not every row has a clone size; where given, it reads once, few, many or a size class.

abundance,d_gene,v_gene,j_gene,CDR3nt,CDR3aa
NA,TRBD1,TRBV6-6,TRBJ1-4,TGTGCCAGCAGTTACCTCGGGACAGCCGAAAAACTGTTTTTT,CASSYLGTAEKLFF
NA,NA,TRBV19,TRBJ1-5,TGTGCCAGTAGTATTTCCTTAAGCAATCAGCCCCAGCATTTT,CASSISLSNQPQHF
once,TRBD2,TRBV2,TRBJ2-3,TGTGCCAGCAGTGATTCGCTGGGACTATCCGAGTCAGATACGCAGTATTTT,CASSDSLGLSESDTQYF
NA,NA,TRBV10-2,TRBJ1-2,TGCGCCAGCAGTGAGGGGAGAGGATCCTTCTATGGCTACACCTTC,CASSEGRGSFYGYTF
NA,NA,TRBV27,TRBJ2-7,TGTGCCAGCAGTTGGGGAGTCTCCTACGAGCAGTACTTC,CASSWGVSYEQYF
NA,NA,TRBV7-9,TRBJ2-7,TGTGCCGGGGCAGGGTCAGGCTACGAGCAGTACTTC,CAGAGSGYEQYF
NA,NA,TRBV6-6,TRBJ1-1,TGTGCCAGCAGTTACTTGGGGAAAGGGACTGAAGCTTTCTTT,CASSYLGKGTEAFF
NA,NA,TRBV13,TRBJ2-7,TGTGCCAGCAGCTCAAAGGACTACTACTACGAGCAGTACTTC,CASSSKDYYYEQYF
NA,NA,TRBV28,TRBJ2-2,TGTGCCAGCAGTTTATTTCTACCCTCCGGGGAGCTGTTTTTT,CASSLFLPSGELFF
NA,TRBD1,TRBV27,TRBJ1-1,TGTGCCAGCAGTCCCGGGACAGCGAACACTGAAGCTTTCTTT,CASSPGTANTEAFF
NA,NA,TRBV7-9,TRBJ2-5,TGTGCCAGCAGCTTTTGGTTGGGAGTGCAGCAAGAGACCCAGTACTTC,CASSFWLGVQQETQYF
NA,NA,TRBV9,TRBJ1-2,TGTGCCAGCAGCGCAACTAGGGGATACGGGGGCTACACCTTC,CASSATRGYGGYTF
NA,NA,TRBV5-6,TRBJ1-2,TGTGCCAGCAGCGTCACAGGGAACTATGGCTACACCTTC,CASSVTGNYGYTF
NA,NA,TRBV5-4,TRBJ2-7,TGTGCCAGCAGCTTGGGGCTGGGGCCCTACGAGCAGTACTTC,CASSLGLGPYEQYF
NA,TRBD1,TRBV5-5,TRBJ2-7,TGTGCCAGCAGTTTGGACAGGGGTTTCTCCTACGAGCAGTACTTC,CASSLDRGFSYEQYF
NA,NA,TRBV19,TRBJ2-3,TGTGCCAGTAGTATTTTCCTGAGGAGCACAGATACGCAGTATTTT,CASSIFLRSTDTQYF
NA,NA,TRBV7-6,TRBJ2-2,TGTGCCAGCAGCCCGCTCGGGGAGCTGTTTTTT,CASSPLGELFF
NA,NA,TRBV19,TRBJ2-3,TGTGCCAGTAGTATAGCCGGGGTCTCTAGCACAGATACGCAGTATTTT,CASSIAGVSSTDTQYF
NA,NA,TRBV13,TRBJ1-4,TGTGCCAGCAGCTTAAGACAGATCAATGAAAAACTGTTTTTT,CASSLRQINEKLFF
NA,NA,TRBV7-2,TRBJ1-1,TGTGCCAGCAGCTTAGAATTTTGGGCCACCGGAGGGTCTCCTTTCTTT,CASSLEFWATGGSPFF
NA,TRBD1,TRBV6-6,TRBJ2-1,TGTGCCAGCAGCCCCAGGGGGTACAATGAGCAGTTCTTC,CASSPRGYNEQFF
NA,NA,TRBV19,TRBJ1-5,TGTGCCAGCAGAGGGAGTCAGCCCCAGCATTTT,CASRGSQPQHF
few,NA,TRBV29-1,TRBJ2-1,TGCAGCGCAAGGGTGGGGGGCCTCTCCTACAATGAGCAGTTCTTC,CSARVGGLSYNEQFF
NA,TRBD2,TRBV5-6,TRBJ2-1,TGTGCCAGCAGCTTGGCCCCGGGGGGTCCCTACAATGAGCAGTTCTTC,CASSLAPGGPYNEQFF
NA,TRBD1,TRBV29-1,TRBJ1-3,TGCAGCGCCTCGACAGGGAGTCATAGAAACACCATATATTTT,CSASTGSHRNTIYF
NA,NA,TRBV5-4,TRBJ1-6,TGTGCCAGCAGCTTCAAGAGTTGGTATAATTCACCCCTCCACTTT,CASSFKSWYNSPLHF
NA,NA,TRBV6-6,TRBJ1-1,TGTGCCAGCAGCCAAGACAGAAAAGCTTTCTTT,CASSQDRKAFF
few,NA,TRBV6-1,TRBJ1-5,TGTGCCAGCAGTGAGTTTGGGGGCAATCAGCCCCAGCATTTT,CASSEFGGNQPQHF
once,TRBD2,TRBV10-1,TRBJ2-7,TGCGCCAGCAGTGACTTAGCGGGGGGGTGGCTGGAGCAGTACTTC,CASSDLAGGWLEQYF
NA,NA,TRBV5-1,TRBJ2-1,TGCGCCAGCAGCTTGCAGGGGCTCTACAATGAGCAGTTCTTC,CASSLQGLYNEQFF
once,NA,TRBV6-5,TRBJ2-7,TGTGCCAGCAGTTACTCGGGTGGGATGGACGAGCAGTACTTC,CASSYSGGMDEQYF
NA,NA,TRBV7-8,TRBJ2-1,TGTGCCAGCAGCCTACATCCCACCTCCGGCCATGAGCAGTTCTTC,CASSLHPTSGHEQFF
NA,TRBD2,TRBV18,TRBJ2-1,TGTGCCAGCTCGCTTGGGACTAGACACAATGAGCAGTTCTTC,CASSLGTRHNEQFF
NA,NA,TRBV6-6,TRBJ2-2,TGTGCCAGCAGTTATGTGGGGGCCGGGGAGCTGTTTTTT,CASSYVGAGELFF
NA,TRBD1,TRBV15,TRBJ2-7,TGTGCCACCAGCAAAGACAGGGTGGGCTCCTACGAGCAGTACTTC,CATSKDRVGSYEQYF
NA,TRBD1,TRBV4-1,TRBJ2-5,TGCGCCAGCACCGGACAGGGGGCTGAGGAGACCCAGTACTTC,CASTGQGAEETQYF
NA,NA,TRBV28,TRBJ2-3,TGTGCCAGCAGTCAGGGGCTAGCAGCATACGATACGCAGTATTTT,CASSQGLAAYDTQYF